These T cell receptor beta chains were read from a single sample in a study of identical twins. TCRdb processed the 5' RACE reads anew with MiXCR; each CDR3 protein has one entry. The sample records roughly 1,500,000 distinct CDR3 sequences, about 32% being singletons. The specimen sequenced was cord blood. These receptor sequences come from a newborn girl in good health. Both conserved end residues are trimmed from each CDR3.

>TRBV12-3/TRBV12-4
ASRQSYEQF
>TRBV12-3/TRBV12-4
ASRSIPGLAGGSSYNEQF
>TRBV6-1
ASRTQGSSNQPQH
>TRBV12-3/TRBV12-4
ASKPRGGPNTEAF
>TRBV3-1
ASRQVRQGSYNEQF
>TRBV6-5
ASSYSIRVSGTGDTQY
>TRBV12-3/TRBV12-4
ASSSGLAGGLGVQY
>TRBV6-6
ASSYSKGLNEQY
>TRBV12-3/TRBV12-4
ASSSRLRSDTQY
>TRBV9
ASSPTLLAGDNEQY
>TRBV12-3/TRBV12-4
ASSSHGAGANNSPLH
>TRBV7-2
ASSLFRRDEQY
>TRBV20-1
SARPTGRNQPQH
>TRBV9
ASSPGWTGGRDTQY
>TRBV3-1
ASSQDWAATNCGYT
>TRBV24-1
ATSDLRSGRVFPYEQY
>TRBV24-1
ATSDLLGTYEQY
>TRBV7-9
ASSFPFSRTGADGYT
>TRBV28
ASVADRGYGYT
>TRBV4-2
ASAPGTSGYNEQF
>TRBV20-1
SAREARRLNTEAF
>TRBV20-1
SASRGELAKNIQY
>TRBV28
ASSLSGRAVETQY
>TRBV27
ASSLWRNQPQH
>TRBV3-1
ASSQGQSRTDTQY
>TRBV7-9
ASSDGWVSY
>TRBV28
ASSFGGLAYNEQF
>TRBV6-5
ASSYRGPDTQY
>TRBV5-4
ASSLGGTGVNYGYT
>TRBV24-1
ATSDWDRGETQY
>TRBV6-5
ASSYTRDRTNYGYT
>TRBV20-1
SARGLPGAGELF
>TRBV6-1
ATSRRMGTEAF
>TRBV7-9
ASSLVVQGNTEAF